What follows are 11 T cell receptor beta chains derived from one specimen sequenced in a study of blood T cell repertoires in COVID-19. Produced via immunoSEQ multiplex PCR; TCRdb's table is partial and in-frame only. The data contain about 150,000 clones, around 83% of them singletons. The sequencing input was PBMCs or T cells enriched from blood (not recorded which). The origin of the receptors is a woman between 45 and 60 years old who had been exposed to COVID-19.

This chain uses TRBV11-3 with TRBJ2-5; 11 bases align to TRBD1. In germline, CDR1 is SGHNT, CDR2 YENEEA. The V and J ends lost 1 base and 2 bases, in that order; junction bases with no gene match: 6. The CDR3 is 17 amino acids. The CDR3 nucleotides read TGTGCCAGCAGCTTAGGACGGGGACAGGGGGGACAAGAGACCCAGTACTTC. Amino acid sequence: CASSLGRGQGGQETQYF.

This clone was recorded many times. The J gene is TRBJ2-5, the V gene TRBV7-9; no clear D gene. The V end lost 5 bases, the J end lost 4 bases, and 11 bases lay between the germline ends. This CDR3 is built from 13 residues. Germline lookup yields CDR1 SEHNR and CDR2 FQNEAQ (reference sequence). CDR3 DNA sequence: TGTGCCAGCAGCATGGGCCAAGGAGAGACCCAGTACTTC. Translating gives CASSMGQGETQYF.

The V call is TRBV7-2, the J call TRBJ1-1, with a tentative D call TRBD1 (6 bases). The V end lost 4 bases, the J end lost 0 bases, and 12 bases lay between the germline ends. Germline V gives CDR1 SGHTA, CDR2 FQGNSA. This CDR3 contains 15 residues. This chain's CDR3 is CASSSRQGMNTEAFF. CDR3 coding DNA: TGTGCCAGCAGCTCCCGGCAGGGGATGAACACTGAAGCTTTCTTT.

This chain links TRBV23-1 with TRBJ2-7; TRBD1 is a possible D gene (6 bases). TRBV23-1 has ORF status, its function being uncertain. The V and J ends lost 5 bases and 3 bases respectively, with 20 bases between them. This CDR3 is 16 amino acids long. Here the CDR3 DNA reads TGCGCCAGCAGTGGGTCACGGGACACTACGTTCTACGAGCAGTACTTC. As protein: CASSGSRDTTFYEQYF.

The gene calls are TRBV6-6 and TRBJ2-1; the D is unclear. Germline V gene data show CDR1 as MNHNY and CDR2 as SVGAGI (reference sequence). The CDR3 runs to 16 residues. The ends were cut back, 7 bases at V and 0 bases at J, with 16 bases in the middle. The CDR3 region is CASTPSSALSYNEQFF. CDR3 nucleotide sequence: TGTGCCAGCACCCCCTCGAGCGCCCTCTCCTACAATGAGCAGTTCTTC.

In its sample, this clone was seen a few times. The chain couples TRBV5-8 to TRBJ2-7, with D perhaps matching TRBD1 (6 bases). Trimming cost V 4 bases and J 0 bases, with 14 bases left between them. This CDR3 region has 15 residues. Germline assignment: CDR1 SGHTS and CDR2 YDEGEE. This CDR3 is CASSVHRVGSYEQYF. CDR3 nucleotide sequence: TGTGCCAGCAGCGTACACAGGGTGGGCTCCTACGAGCAGTACTTC.

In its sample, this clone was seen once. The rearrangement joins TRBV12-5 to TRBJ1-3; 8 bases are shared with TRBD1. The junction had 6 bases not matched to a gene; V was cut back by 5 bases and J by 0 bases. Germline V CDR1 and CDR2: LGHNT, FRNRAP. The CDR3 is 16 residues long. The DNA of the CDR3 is TGTGCTAGTGGTCCCGGACAGGGCAGCTCTGGAAACACCATATATTTT. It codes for CASGPGQGSSGNTIYF.

CDR3 sequence reads: CASSTQASSYNEQFF. CDR3 DNA: TGTGCCAGTAGCACACAGGCGAGCTCCTACAATGAGCAGTTCTTC. This chain links TRBV19 with TRBJ2-1, with D possibly being TRBD1 (5 bases). CDR3 length equals 15 residues. Germline assignment: CDR1 LNHDA and CDR2 SQIVND (reference sequence). Between the trimmed V and J ends, which lost 6 bases and 0 bases, there was a span of 12 bases. The full variable domain, completed using reference TRBV19 and TRBJ2-1, is DGGITQSPKYLFRKEGQNVTLSCEQNLNHDAMYWYRQDPGQGLRLIYYSQIVNDFQKGDIAEGYSVSREKKESFPLTVTSAQKNPTAFYLCASSTQASSYNEQFFGPGTRLTVL.

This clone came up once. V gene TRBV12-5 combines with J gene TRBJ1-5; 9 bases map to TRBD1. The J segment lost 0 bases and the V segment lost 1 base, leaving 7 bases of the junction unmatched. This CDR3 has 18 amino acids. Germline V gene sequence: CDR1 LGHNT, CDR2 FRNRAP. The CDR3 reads CASGLAITGGISNQPQHF. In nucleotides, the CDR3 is TGTGCTAGTGGTTTGGCCATTACAGGGGGCATTAGCAATCAGCCCCAGCATTTT.

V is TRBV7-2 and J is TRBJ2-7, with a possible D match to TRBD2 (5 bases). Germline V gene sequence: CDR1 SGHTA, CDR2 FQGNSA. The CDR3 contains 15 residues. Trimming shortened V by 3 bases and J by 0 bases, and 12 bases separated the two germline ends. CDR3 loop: CASSLEALSSYEQYF. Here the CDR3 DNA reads TGTGCCAGCAGCTTGGAGGCATTAAGCTCCTACGAGCAGTACTTC.

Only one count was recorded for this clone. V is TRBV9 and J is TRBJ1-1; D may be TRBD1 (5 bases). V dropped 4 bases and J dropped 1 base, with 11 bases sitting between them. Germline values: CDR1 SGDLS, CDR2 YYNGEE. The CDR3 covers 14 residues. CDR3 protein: CASSLLQGNTEAFF. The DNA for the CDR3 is TGTGCCAGCAGCCTTCTCCAGGGGAACACTGAAGCTTTCTTT. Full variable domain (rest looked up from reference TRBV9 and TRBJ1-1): DSGVTQTPKHLITATGQRVTLRCSPRSGDLSVYWYQQSLDQGLQFLIQYYNGEERAKGNILERFSAQQFPDLHSELNLSSLELGDSALYFCASSLLQGNTEAFFGQGTRLTVV.